A selection of T cell receptor beta chains follows, all from one sample in a study of T cells after somatic rescue of genetic block. Using immunoSEQ multiplex PCR, the repertoire was profiled, and TCRdb retains in-frame clones only, with some absent. This sample has 110,000 or so clones; 90% to 95% occur once, and the top ten carry approximately 1.5%. What was sequenced was peripheral blood mononuclear cells (PBMCs). The origin of the receptors is a woman under 30. Both conserved end residues are part of each CDR3. The order of the fields is J gene, clone size, V gene, D gene, CDR3 DNA, CDR3 protein. D genes are given only for firm matches. Rows give clone size only sometimes, using once, few, many, or a class for an expanded clone.

J: TRBJ1-4
size: .
V: TRBV9
D: .
DNA: TGTGCCAGCAGCGTAGGAGGGTCAACTAATGAAAAACTGTTTTTT
CDR3: CASSVGGSTNEKLFF

J: TRBJ1-2
size: few
V: TRBV29-1
D: TRBD1
DNA: TGCAGCGTCGCATCCGGGACAGGGCGAGGCTACACCTTC
CDR3: CSVASGTGRGYTF

J: TRBJ1-3
size: .
V: TRBV30
D: .
DNA: TGTGCCTGGTCCCTAACGAGGCAGCCCGGAAACACCATATATTTT
CDR3: CAWSLTRQPGNTIYF

J: TRBJ1-1
size: .
V: TRBV30
D: .
DNA: TGTGCCTGGAGTGTACGAATAGGGAAGGGCACTGAAGCTTTCTTT
CDR3: CAWSVRIGKGTEAFF

J: TRBJ2-1
size: .
V: TRBV4-2
D: TRBD2
DNA: TGTGCCAGCAGCCAAGAAAATTGGGGGGGGAACAATGAGCAGTTCTTC
CDR3: CASSQENWGGNNEQFF

J: TRBJ1-6
size: .
V: TRBV25-1
D: .
DNA: TGTGCCAGCAGCCCCCTAGGGCCTAATTCACCCCTCCACTTT
CDR3: CASSPLGPNSPLHF

J: TRBJ2-7
size: .
V: TRBV14
D: TRBD1
DNA: TGTGCCAGCAGCCAGGGGACAGCCTACGAGCAGTACTTC
CDR3: CASSQGTAYEQYF

J: TRBJ2-7
size: .
V: TRBV5-1
D: TRBD2
DNA: TGCGCCAGCAGCCCTCGGGACGCCGGGGGGGTGATCGAGCAGTACTTC
CDR3: CASSPRDAGGVIEQYF

J: TRBJ2-7
size: .
V: TRBV6-1
D: .
DNA: TGTGCCAGCAGTGCTTTAGGGGGCTCCTACGAGCAGTACTTC
CDR3: CASSALGGSYEQYF

J: TRBJ1-5
size: .
V: TRBV6-1
D: .
DNA: TGTGCCAGCAGTGGGGACAGCAATCAGCCCCAGCATTTT
CDR3: CASSGDSNQPQHF

J: TRBJ1-4
size: .
V: TRBV7-6
D: .
DNA: TGTGCCAGCAGCTCTCGAAGGGGGGTTGAAAAACTGTTTTTT
CDR3: CASSSRRGVEKLFF

J: TRBJ1-1
size: once
V: TRBV6-4
D: .
DNA: TGTGCCAGCAGTGACGGGGCAGCTTCTGAAGCTTTCTTT
CDR3: CASSDGAASEAFF

J: TRBJ1-1
size: .
V: TRBV28
D: .
DNA: TGTGCCAGCAGTTCCACACCCGGGGTAGGTCCTGAAGCTTTCTTT
CDR3: CASSSTPGVGPEAFF

J: TRBJ2-5
size: .
V: TRBV28
D: TRBD2
DNA: TGTGCCAGCAGTTTTCGGGTAGCGGGGGGCCGCCAGGGGTTGGCCCAGTACTTC
CDR3: CASSFRVAGGRQGLAQYF

J: TRBJ1-2
size: .
V: TRBV30
D: .
DNA: TGTGCCTGGAGCCTGGCGGCCAACTATGGCTACACCTTC
CDR3: CAWSLAANYGYTF

J: TRBJ1-2
size: .
V: TRBV30
D: .
DNA: TGTGCCTGGAGTGTAGGGCAGGGGTATGGCTACACCTTC
CDR3: CAWSVGQGYGYTF

J: TRBJ1-4
size: .
V: TRBV9
D: .
DNA: TGTGCCAGCAGCGTACAGGGAGGTAATGAAAAACTGTTTTTT
CDR3: CASSVQGGNEKLFF

J: TRBJ2-7
size: .
V: TRBV9
D: .
DNA: TGTGCCAGCAGCGTAGAGGGGGGCTTCTCCTACGAGCAGTACTTC
CDR3: CASSVEGGFSYEQYF

J: TRBJ1-1
size: .
V: TRBV6-5
D: TRBD1
DNA: TGTGCCAGCAGTTACGACGGACAGGGCAGTACTGAAGCTTTCTTT
CDR3: CASSYDGQGSTEAFF

J: TRBJ1-1
size: .
V: TRBV9
D: .
DNA: TGTGCCAGCAGCGTCATGGGCGGGGCTGAAGCTTTCTTT
CDR3: CASSVMGGAEAFF

J: TRBJ1-1
size: few
V: TRBV28
D: .
DNA: TGTGCCAGCAGTTTCCCCCAGGGAGGAACTGAAGCTTTCTTT
CDR3: CASSFPQGGTEAFF

J: TRBJ2-3
size: .
V: TRBV14
D: .
DNA: TGTGCCAGCAGCCAAAGACTGGGCTCGGCCACAGATACGCAGTATTTT
CDR3: CASSQRLGSATDTQYF

J: TRBJ2-3
size: few
V: TRBV11-1
D: TRBD2
DNA: TGTGCCAGCAGCTATGTGTCTAGCGGGGGCACAGATACGCAGTATTTT
CDR3: CASSYVSSGGTDTQYF

J: TRBJ1-5
size: .
V: TRBV7-8
D: .
DNA: TGTGCCAGCAGCTTACAGGGGAGCAATCAGCCCCAGCATTTT
CDR3: CASSLQGSNQPQHF

J: TRBJ1-2
size: .
V: TRBV28
D: .
DNA: TGTGCCATCCCCTCCCCCTCCCGGCAGACCCCGATGGGCTACACCTTC
CDR3: CAIPSPSRQTPMGYTF

J: TRBJ2-5
size: .
V: TRBV13
D: TRBD2
DNA: TGTGCCAGCAGCGCTAGCGGGGGGGCAAGTCAGACCCAGTACTTC
CDR3: CASSASGGASQTQYF

J: TRBJ2-7
size: .
V: TRBV5-4
D: TRBD1
DNA: TGTGCCAGCACCGGGACAGCGAACTACGAGCAGTACTTC
CDR3: CASTGTANYEQYF

J: TRBJ1-5
size: .
V: TRBV19
D: .
DNA: TGTGCCAGTAGTATAGTTAGCGATCAGCCCCAGCATTTT
CDR3: CASSIVSDQPQHF

J: TRBJ2-7
size: .
V: TRBV6-6
D: .
DNA: TGTGCCAGCAGTATTCTATGGGGATCTAAGGCGCTCGAGCAGTACTTC
CDR3: CASSILWGSKALEQYF

J: TRBJ2-5
size: .
V: TRBV5-1
D: .
DNA: TGCGCCAGCAGCGCGATTGGGGAGACCCAGTACTTC
CDR3: CASSAIGETQYF

J: TRBJ1-2
size: .
V: TRBV5-6
D: TRBD1
DNA: TGTGCCAGCAGGGATGGCGACAGGGGCAACTATGGCTACACCTTC
CDR3: CASRDGDRGNYGYTF

J: TRBJ2-3
size: .
V: TRBV4-1
D: .
DNA: TGCGCCAGCAGCCAACCGGGACTTCGCACAGATACGCAGTATTTT
CDR3: CASSQPGLRTDTQYF

J: TRBJ2-3
size: .
V: TRBV7-9
D: TRBD1
DNA: TGTGCCAGCTCTCCTGCCCTAGGGGGCCGGCCAGATACGCAGTATTTT
CDR3: CASSPALGGRPDTQYF

J: TRBJ1-2
size: once
V: TRBV7-9
D: .
DNA: TGTGCCAGCAGCTTAGAGGCGGGGGGCTATGGCTACACCTTC
CDR3: CASSLEAGGYGYTF

J: TRBJ2-5
size: .
V: TRBV6-5
D: .
DNA: TGTGCCAGCAGTTACTCGGGGACACAAGAGACCCAGTACTTC
CDR3: CASSYSGTQETQYF

J: TRBJ2-7
size: .
V: TRBV7-6
D: .
DNA: TGTGCCAGCAGCTTAGAGTTTCCCTACGAGCAGTACTTC
CDR3: CASSLEFPYEQYF

J: TRBJ1-1
size: few
V: TRBV2
D: .
DNA: TGTGCCAGCAGTGTCGTCGACACCCAGGAAGAGGCTTTCTTT
CDR3: CASSVVDTQEEAFF

J: TRBJ2-7
size: .
V: TRBV6-5
D: .
DNA: TGTGCCAGCAGTTACTCGTTGGGGGACCTGGAGCAGTACTTC
CDR3: CASSYSLGDLEQYF

J: TRBJ1-2
size: once
V: TRBV6-1
D: TRBD1
DNA: TGTGCCAGCGTGGGACAGGGCCCGAGGGAAAGTGGCTACACCTTC
CDR3: CASVGQGPRESGYTF

J: TRBJ1-6
size: .
V: TRBV11-2
D: TRBD1
DNA: TGTGCCAGCAGCTTAAGGTCCCTCAGGATCGGGACAGATAATTCACCCCTCCACTTT
CDR3: CASSLRSLRIGTDNSPLHF

J: TRBJ1-2
size: .
V: TRBV5-1
D: TRBD1
DNA: TGCGCCAGCAGCTTGGGGGACAGGGAAAATGGCTACACCTTC
CDR3: CASSLGDRENGYTF

J: TRBJ1-5
size: .
V: TRBV18
D: .
DNA: TGTGCCAGCTCACCGACGGGTTTGAATCAGCCCCAGCATTTT
CDR3: CASSPTGLNQPQHF

J: TRBJ2-1
size: .
V: TRBV7-7
D: TRBD2
DNA: TGTGCCAGCAGCGTTAGCGGGAACAATGAGCAGTTCTTC
CDR3: CASSVSGNNEQFF

J: TRBJ2-3
size: .
V: TRBV25-1
D: TRBD1
DNA: TGTGCCAGCAGGGACAGGGGGCTCACAGATACGCAGTATTTT
CDR3: CASRDRGLTDTQYF